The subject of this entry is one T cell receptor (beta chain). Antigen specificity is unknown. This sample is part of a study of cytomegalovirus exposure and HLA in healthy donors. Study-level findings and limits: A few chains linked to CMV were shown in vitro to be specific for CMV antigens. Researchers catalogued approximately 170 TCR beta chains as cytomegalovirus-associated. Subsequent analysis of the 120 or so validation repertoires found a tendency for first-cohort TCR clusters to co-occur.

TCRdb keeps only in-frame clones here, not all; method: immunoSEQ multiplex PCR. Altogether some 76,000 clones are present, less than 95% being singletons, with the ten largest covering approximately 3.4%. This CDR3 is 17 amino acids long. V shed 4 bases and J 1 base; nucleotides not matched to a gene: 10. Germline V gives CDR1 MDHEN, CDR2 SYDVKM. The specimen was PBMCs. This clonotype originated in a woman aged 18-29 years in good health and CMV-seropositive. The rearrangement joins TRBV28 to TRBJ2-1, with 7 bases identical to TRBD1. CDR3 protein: CASSSTSTGRSYNEQFF. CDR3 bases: TGTGCCAGCAGTTCTACCTCGACAGGGCGATCCTACAATGAGCAGTTCTTC.